This T cell receptor (beta chain) was found in a study of lymphopenia after photon versus proton radiotherapy. Notes on the study in general: Better survival with proton therapy was suggested as possible, not demonstrated.

TCRdb keeps only in-frame clones here, not all; method: immunoSEQ multiplex PCR. The profile shows over 4,000 clones, approximately 90% of them singletons. Germline V lookup: CDR1 MGHRA, CDR2 YSYEKL. V was trimmed by 6 bases and J by 5 bases, leaving 18 bases between them. The CDR3 runs 15 residues. Turning to this clone: Its antigen is currently unknown.

The source material was peripheral blood, sampled from a patient treated with photon-based radiotherapy. The chain combines TRBV4-1 with TRBJ2-3; D may be TRBD2 (5 bases). This TCR came from a man aged 25-45 years with gastric cancer. CDR3 DNA: TGCGCCAGCAGGGACCAATTAGGGAGCCAAGATACGCAGTATTTT. Protein: CASRDQLGSQDTQYF.